The sequence of this TCR beta chain was determined in a study of T cells expressing NK-cell markers. Study at large: It was sorted CD3+CD56+NKG2C+, CD3+CD56+NKG2C- and CD3+CD56-NKG2C+ T cells that supplied the TCR beta repertoires. General study findings and limits: Dominance of the CD3+CD56-NKG2C+ fraction by these clonotypes also held in several donors. Whether the expanded NKG2C+ T cell clones recognized HCMV remained unclear.

With respect to this clonotype: Its antigen is unknown.

CDR1 and CDR2 (germline): SGHRS, YFSETQ. CDR3 length: 16 residues. A 5'RACE template switching approach incorporating UMIs was used to make TCR beta cDNA. Following a re-call of the 5' RACE reads, TCRdb has one entry per CDR3 protein and lacks DNA. The sample totals about half a million distinct CDR3 sequences. Source material: blood T cells: a sorted CD56 or NKG2C T cell subset, CD4+ or CD8+ T cells, or bulk PBMC T cells (not recorded which). J is TRBJ1-2 and V is TRBV5-1. The origin of this receptor is a woman in her forties or fifties in good health. The CDR3 region is CASSRENTVPNYGYTF.